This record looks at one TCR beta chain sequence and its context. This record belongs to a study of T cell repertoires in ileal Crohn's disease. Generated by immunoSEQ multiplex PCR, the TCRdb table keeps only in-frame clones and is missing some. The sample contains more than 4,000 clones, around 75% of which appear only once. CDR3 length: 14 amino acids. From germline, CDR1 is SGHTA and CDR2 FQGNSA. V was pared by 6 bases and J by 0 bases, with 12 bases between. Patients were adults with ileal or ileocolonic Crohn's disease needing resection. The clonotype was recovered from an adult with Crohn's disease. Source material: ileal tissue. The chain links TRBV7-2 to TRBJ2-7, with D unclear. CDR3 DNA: TGTGCCAGCAGTCCAGATAGGAGCTCCTACGAGCAGTACTTC. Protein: CASSPDRSSYEQYF.